These 16 T cell receptor beta chains came from one sample sequenced in a study of CD8 T cells in Susac syndrome. RNA, at about 0.5 to 1 ug, was reverse transcribed with random hexamers. Using its own MiXCR run on the immunoSEQ multiplex PCR reads, TCRdb lists one record per CDR3 protein. The data show 100,000 to 150,000 distinct CDR3 sequences, about 93% seen once. Specimen: CD8+ T cells from PBMCs. These receptors came from a human donor with Susac syndrome.

The chain carries TRBV5-6 and TRBJ1-1, with 10 positions matching TRBD1. This CDR3 spans 14 amino acids. Germline trimming cut 4 bases from V and 5 bases from J; bases unmatched to any gene: 5. Germline CDR1 SGHDT, CDR2 YYEEEE. In DNA, the CDR3 is TGTGCCAGCAGCATCGGACAGGGGGGGACTGAAGCTTTCTTT. Encoded protein: CASSIGQGGTEAFF.

The chain uses TRBV12-3 or TRBV12-4 and TRBJ2-2; D might be TRBD2 (7 bases). Trimming removed 7 bases from V and 1 base from J, with 16 bases in between. The CDR3 runs to 16 residues. CDR3 amino acids: CASTSSGTKNTGELFF. DNA of the CDR3: TGTGCCAGCACCTCCAGCGGGACAAAGAACACCGGGGAGCTGTTTTTT.

CDR3 loop: CSARDPHRGENTGELFF. CDR3 sequence (DNA): TGCAGTGCTAGAGACCCACACCGGGGGGAGAACACCGGGGAGCTGTTTTTT. J is TRBJ2-2 and V is TRBV20-1; TRBD2 agrees at 7 bases. This CDR3 is built from 17 residues. V lost 0 bases and J lost 1; bases outside the gene matches: 8. Germline V gene lookup returns CDR1 DFQATT and CDR2 SNEGSKA (reference sequence).

The chain links TRBV2 to TRBJ1-5; D ambiguous. CDR1 is SNHLY, CDR2 FYNNEI, per germline. Between the trimmed V and J ends, which lost 7 bases and 0 bases, there was a span of 16 bases. The CDR3 has 16 residues. CDR3 sequence (DNA): TGTGCCAGCAACTCCGGGAGGGCCTATAGCAATCAGCCCCAGCATTTT. Amino acid sequence: CASNSGRAYSNQPQHF.

The chain employs TRBV20-1 and TRBJ1-1, with a tentative D call TRBD1 (6 bases). The CDR3 runs to 16 residues. Trimming took off 6 bases at V and 0 bases at J, with 20 bases between the two ends. CDR1 DFQATT and CDR2 SNEGSKA come from the germline V gene (reference sequence). CDR3 sequence: CSARPVDRQLNTEAFF. As DNA, the CDR3 is TGCAGTGCCCGACCAGTAGACAGGCAATTGAACACTGAAGCTTTCTTT.

Worth noting for this clonotype: At one end the junction does not follow the germline gene, possibly because of a read error. This chain uses TRBV20-1 with TRBJ2-5, with TRBD1 identical over 7 bases. This CDR3 has 14 residues. Germline CDR1 and CDR2: DFQATT and SNEGSKA (reference sequence). The DNA of the CDR3 is TGCAGTGCTCGAGACAACAGGGGTCAGGAGACCCAGTACTTC. As protein: CSARDNRGQETQYF.

This clonotype has only one observation. Sequence at one end of the junction differs from germline and may be a read error. The V call is TRBV7-7, the J call TRBJ2-6, with TRBD1 matching 9 bases. The CDR3 extends over 16 amino acids. Per the germline V gene, CDR1 is SSHAT and CDR2 is FNYEAQ (reference sequence). CDR3 in DNA: TGTGCTAGCAGCTCGGACAGGGGCTCTGGGGCCAACGTCCTGACTTTC. Translating it yields CASSSDRGSGANVLTF.

The chain links TRBV27 to TRBJ1-1; 8 bases fit TRBD1. This CDR3 is 15 amino acids long. Germline loops: CDR1 MNHEY, CDR2 SMNVEV (reference sequence). J was trimmed by 3 bases and V by 5 bases; bases with no gene match: 8. CDR3 amino acids: CASSAQGARDTEAFF. DNA for the CDR3: TGTGCCAGCAGTGCCCAGGGGGCACGGGACACTGAAGCTTTCTTT.

J is TRBJ2-3 and V is TRBV18; no clear D. With 3 bases removed from V and 2 bases from J, the gap between germline ends came to 3 bases. Per germline, CDR1 KGHSH and CDR2 LQKENI. The CDR3 length is 12 residues. CDR3: CASSPTTDTQYF. Written as DNA, the CDR3 is TGTGCCAGCTCACCGACCACAGATACGCAGTATTTT.

The chain combines TRBV24-1 with TRBJ2-1, with 9 nucleotides matching TRBD2. V shed 5 bases and J 7 bases; nucleotides not matched to a gene: 5. There are 14 residues in the CDR3. CDR1 is KGHDR, CDR2 SFDVKD, per germline. The CDR3 nucleotides read TGTGCCACCAGTGGGGCGGGAGGGCCGAATGAGCAGTTCTTC. Translating gives CATSGAGGPNEQFF.

The genes are TRBV4-1 and TRBJ1-5, with D uncertain. Trimming took 0 bases from V and 2 from J, leaving 11 bases between them. CDR3 length equals 16 residues. Per germline, CDR1 MGHRA and CDR2 YSYEKL. CDR3 sequence: CASSQEPGEGNQPQHF. Written as DNA, the CDR3 is TGCGCCAGCAGCCAAGAACCCGGGGAAGGCAATCAGCCCCAGCATTTT.

This clonotype was detected a few times. J is TRBJ2-7 and V is TRBV5-4; TRBD1 matches 8 bases. The CDR3 has 14 amino acids. The germline V gene has CDR1 SGHNT and CDR2 YYREEE (reference sequence). V was clipped by 0 bases and J by 2 bases; unmatched bases: 1. The CDR3 reads CASSLGDRPYEQYF. In DNA form, the CDR3 reads TGTGCCAGCAGCTTGGGGGACAGGCCCTACGAGCAGTACTTC.

The chain couples TRBV20-1 to TRBJ2-5; TRBD2 matches at 8 bases. Per germline, CDR1 DFQATT and CDR2 SNEGSKA (reference sequence). This CDR3 comprises 14 residues. CDR3 region: CSVKRELYQETQYF. CDR3 in DNA: TGCAGCGTTAAGCGGGAGCTGTACCAAGAGACCCAGTACTTC.

V usage is TRBV7-9 and J usage is TRBJ1-2, with D possibly being TRBD1 (6 bases). Germline-derived CDR1 and CDR2 are SEHNR and FQNEAQ (reference sequence). The CDR3 length is 16 residues. Trimming left V 5 bases short and J 1 base short, with 17 bases between. The CDR3 bases are TGTGCCAGCAGCGACCGAATGGACAGTATTAACTATGGCTACACCTTC. As protein: CASSDRMDSINYGYTF.

This sequence joins TRBV27 and TRBJ2-5; 9 bases are a match to TRBD2. This CDR3 is built from 15 residues. Germline CDR1 MNHEY, CDR2 SMNVEV (reference sequence). With 9 bases clipped from V and 4 bases from J, the junction kept 12 bases outside the gene matches. CDR3 nucleotide sequence: TGTGCCAGTTCTGCCGGGACTAGCATTGGAGAGACCCAGTACTTC. Its translation: CASSAGTSIGETQYF.

The CDR3 nucleotides read TGTGCCAGCAGCTTAGAGGGCACCTACGAGCAGTACTTC. Translation gives CASSLEGTYEQYF. The chain employs TRBV7-9 and TRBJ2-7; no clear D. Trimming removed 1 base from V and 2 bases from J, with 6 bases in between. CDR1 and CDR2 (germline): SEHNR, FQNEAQ (reference sequence). The length of the CDR3 is 13 residues. Full variable domain (rest looked up from reference TRBV7-9 and TRBJ2-7): DTGVSQNPRHKITKRGQNVTFRCDPISEHNRLYWYRQTLGQGPEFLTYFQNEAQLEKSRLLSDRFSAERPKGSFSTLEIQRTEQGDSAMYLCASSLEGTYEQYFGPGTRLTVT.